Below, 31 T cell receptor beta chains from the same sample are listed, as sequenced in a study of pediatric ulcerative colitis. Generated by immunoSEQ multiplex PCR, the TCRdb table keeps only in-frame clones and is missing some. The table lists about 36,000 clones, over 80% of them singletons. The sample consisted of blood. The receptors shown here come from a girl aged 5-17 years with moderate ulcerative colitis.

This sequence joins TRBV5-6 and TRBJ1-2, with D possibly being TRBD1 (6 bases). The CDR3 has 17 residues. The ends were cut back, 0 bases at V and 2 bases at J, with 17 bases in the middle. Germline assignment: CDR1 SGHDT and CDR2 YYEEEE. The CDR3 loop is CASSLGLGGESNYGYTF. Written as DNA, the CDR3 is TGTGCCAGCAGCTTGGGACTCGGGGGCGAGTCCAACTATGGCTACACCTTC.

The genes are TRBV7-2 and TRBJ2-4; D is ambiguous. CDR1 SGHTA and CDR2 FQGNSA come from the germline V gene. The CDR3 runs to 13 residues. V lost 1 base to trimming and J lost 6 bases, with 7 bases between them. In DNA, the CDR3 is TGTGCCAGCAGCTTAGGGGCTCGAAACATTCAGTACTTC. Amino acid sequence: CASSLGARNIQYF.

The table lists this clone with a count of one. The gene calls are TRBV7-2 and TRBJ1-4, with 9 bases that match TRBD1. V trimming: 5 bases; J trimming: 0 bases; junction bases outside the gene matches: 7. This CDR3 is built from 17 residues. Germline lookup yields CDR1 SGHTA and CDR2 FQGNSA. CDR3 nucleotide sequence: TGTGCCAGCAGCCCTGGGACAGGGAATTCAACTAATGAAAAACTGTTTTTT. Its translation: CASSPGTGNSTNEKLFF.

The DNA of the CDR3 is TGTGCCAGCAGTTGGGGACGCAGCTATGGCTACACCTTC. Translating it yields CASSWGRSYGYTF. The V and J genes are TRBV28 and TRBJ1-2; tentative D call: TRBD1 (5 bases). The CDR3 covers 13 residues. Germline V gene data show CDR1 as MDHEN and CDR2 as SYDVKM. V lost 4 bases to trimming and J lost 4 bases, with 10 bases between them.

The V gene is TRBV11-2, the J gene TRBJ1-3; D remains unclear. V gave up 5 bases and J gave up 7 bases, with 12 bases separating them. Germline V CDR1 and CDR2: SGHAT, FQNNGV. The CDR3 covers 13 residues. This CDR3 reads CASSPPPENTIYF. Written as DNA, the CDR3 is TGTGCCAGCAGCCCGCCGCCCGAGAACACCATATATTTT.

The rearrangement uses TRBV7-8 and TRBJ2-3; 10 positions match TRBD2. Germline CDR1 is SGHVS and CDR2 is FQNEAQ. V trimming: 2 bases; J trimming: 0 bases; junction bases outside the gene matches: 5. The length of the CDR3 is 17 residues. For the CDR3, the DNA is TGTGCCAGCAGCTTACCGGGACTAGCGCTCAGCACAGATACGCAGTATTTT. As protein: CASSLPGLALSTDTQYF.

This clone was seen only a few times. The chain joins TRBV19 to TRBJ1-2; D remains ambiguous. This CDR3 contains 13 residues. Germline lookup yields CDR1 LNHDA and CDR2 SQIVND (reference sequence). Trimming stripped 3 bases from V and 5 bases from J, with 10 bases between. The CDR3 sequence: CASSITVTYGYTF. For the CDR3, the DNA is TGTGCCAGTAGTATTACAGTAACGTATGGCTACACCTTC.

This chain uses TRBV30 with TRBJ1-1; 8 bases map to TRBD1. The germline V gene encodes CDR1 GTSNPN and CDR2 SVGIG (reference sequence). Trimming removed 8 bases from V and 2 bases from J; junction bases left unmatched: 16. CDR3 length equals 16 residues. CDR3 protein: CAVDPSWTGINTEAFF. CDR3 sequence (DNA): TGTGCCGTTGACCCAAGTTGGACAGGGATAAACACTGAAGCTTTCTTT.

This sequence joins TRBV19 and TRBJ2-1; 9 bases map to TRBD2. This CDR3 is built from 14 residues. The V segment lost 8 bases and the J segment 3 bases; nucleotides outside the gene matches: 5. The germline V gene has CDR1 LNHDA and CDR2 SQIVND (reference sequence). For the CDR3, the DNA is TGTGCCAGTCTTGCGGGGGGGCGCTACAATGAGCAGTTCTTC. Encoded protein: CASLAGGRYNEQFF.

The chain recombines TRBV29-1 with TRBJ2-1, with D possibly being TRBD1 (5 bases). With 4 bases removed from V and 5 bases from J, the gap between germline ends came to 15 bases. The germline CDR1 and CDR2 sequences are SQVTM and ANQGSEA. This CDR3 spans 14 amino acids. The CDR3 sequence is CSVGGRQSDNEQFF. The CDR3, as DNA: TGCAGCGTTGGGGGCAGACAGTCCGACAATGAGCAGTTCTTC.

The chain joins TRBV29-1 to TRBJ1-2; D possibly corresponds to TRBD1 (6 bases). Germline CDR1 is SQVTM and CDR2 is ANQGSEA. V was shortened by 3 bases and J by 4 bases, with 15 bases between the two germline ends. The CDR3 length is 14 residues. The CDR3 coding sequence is TGCAGCGTTGATTATGGGGGGCAGGCCTATGGCTACACCTTC. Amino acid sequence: CSVDYGGQAYGYTF. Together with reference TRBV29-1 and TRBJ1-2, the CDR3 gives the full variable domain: SAVISQKPSRDICQRGTSLTIQCQVDSQVTMMFWYRQQPGQSLTLIATANQGSEATYESGFVIDKFPISRPNLTFSTLTVSNMSPEDSSIYLCSVDYGGQAYGYTFGSGTRLTVV.

The CDR3 coding sequence is TGTGCCAGCACTCCCGGAGGGGGGTCCCATGGGGCCAACGTCCTGACTTTC. Its translation is CASTPGGGSHGANVLTF. This rearrangement joins TRBV5-4 to TRBJ2-6, with D perhaps TRBD1 or TRBD2 (6 bases each). This CDR3 contains 17 residues. Trimming took 6 bases from V and 3 from J, leaving 19 bases between them. Germline V gene sequence: CDR1 SGHNT, CDR2 YYREEE (reference sequence). The complete variable domain, with remaining parts taken from reference TRBV5-4 and TRBJ2-6, reads ETGVTQSPTHLIKTRGQQVTLRCSSQSGHNTVSWYQQALGQGPQFIFQYYREEENGRGNFPPRFSGLQFPNYSSELNVNALELDDSALYLCASTPGGGSHGANVLTFGAGSRLTVL.

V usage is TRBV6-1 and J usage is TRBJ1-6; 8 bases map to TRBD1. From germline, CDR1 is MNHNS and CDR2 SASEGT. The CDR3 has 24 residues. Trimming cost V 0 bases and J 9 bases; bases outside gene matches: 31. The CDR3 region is CASSEAALRVGTGLFGGVISPLHF. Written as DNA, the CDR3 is TGTGCCAGCAGTGAAGCGGCCCTGCGGGTGGGGACAGGCCTATTCGGAGGGGTTATTTCACCCCTCCACTTT.

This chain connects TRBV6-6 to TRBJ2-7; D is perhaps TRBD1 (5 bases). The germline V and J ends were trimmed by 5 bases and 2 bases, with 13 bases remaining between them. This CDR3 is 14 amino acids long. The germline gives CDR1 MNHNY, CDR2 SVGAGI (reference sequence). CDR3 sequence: CASSTTGSPYEQYF. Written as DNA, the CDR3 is TGTGCCAGCAGTACTACAGGATCGCCCTACGAGCAGTACTTC.

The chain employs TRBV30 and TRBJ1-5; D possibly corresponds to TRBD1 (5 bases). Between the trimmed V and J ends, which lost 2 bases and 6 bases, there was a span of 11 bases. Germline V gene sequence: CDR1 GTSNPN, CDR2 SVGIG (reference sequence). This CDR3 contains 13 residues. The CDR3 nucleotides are TGTGCCTGGAGTTTTGGGGGTCGTCAGCCCCAGCATTTT. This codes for CAWSFGGRQPQHF. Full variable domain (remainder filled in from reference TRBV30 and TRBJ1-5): SQTIHQWPATLVQPVGSPLSLECTVEGTSNPNLYWYRQAAGRGLQLLFYSVGIGQISSEVPQNLSASRPQDRQFILSSKKLLLSDSGFYLCAWSFGGRQPQHFGDGTRLSIL.

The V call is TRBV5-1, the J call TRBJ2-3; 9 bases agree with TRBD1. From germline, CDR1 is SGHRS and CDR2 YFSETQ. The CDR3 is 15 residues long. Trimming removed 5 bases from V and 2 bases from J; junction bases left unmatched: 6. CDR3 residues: CASSGTGPITDTQYF. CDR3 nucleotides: TGCGCCAGCAGTGGGACAGGGCCTATCACAGATACGCAGTATTTT.

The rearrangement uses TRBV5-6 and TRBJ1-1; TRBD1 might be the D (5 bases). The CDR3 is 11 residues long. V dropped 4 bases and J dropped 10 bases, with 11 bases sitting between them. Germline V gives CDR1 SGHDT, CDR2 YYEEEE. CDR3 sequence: CASSPLGVAFF. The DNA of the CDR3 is TGTGCCAGCAGCCCGTTGGGGGTAGCTTTCTTT.

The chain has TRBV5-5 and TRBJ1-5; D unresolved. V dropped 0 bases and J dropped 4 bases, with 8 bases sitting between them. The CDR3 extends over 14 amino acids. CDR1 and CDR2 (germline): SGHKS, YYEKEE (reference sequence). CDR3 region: CASSLVGYNQPQHF. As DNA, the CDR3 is TGTGCCAGCAGCTTGGTAGGGTATAATCAGCCCCAGCATTTT.

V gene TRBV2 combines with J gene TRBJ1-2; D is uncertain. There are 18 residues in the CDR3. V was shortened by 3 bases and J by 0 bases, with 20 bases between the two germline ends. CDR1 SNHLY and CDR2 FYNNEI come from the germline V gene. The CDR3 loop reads CASSEEGTAVPTNYGYTF. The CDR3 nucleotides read TGTGCCAGCAGTGAGGAGGGAACAGCAGTACCGACTAACTATGGCTACACCTTC.

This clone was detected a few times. CDR3 coding DNA: TGTGCCAGCAGTGAAAGTCCCACAGGGCCTCCCTACGAGCAGTACTTC. The encoded protein is CASSESPTGPPYEQYF. V is TRBV2 and J is TRBJ2-7; TRBD1 might be the D (6 bases). This CDR3 spans 16 amino acids. Per the germline V gene, CDR1 is SNHLY and CDR2 is FYNNEI. V was trimmed by 2 bases and J by 2 bases, leaving 16 bases between them.

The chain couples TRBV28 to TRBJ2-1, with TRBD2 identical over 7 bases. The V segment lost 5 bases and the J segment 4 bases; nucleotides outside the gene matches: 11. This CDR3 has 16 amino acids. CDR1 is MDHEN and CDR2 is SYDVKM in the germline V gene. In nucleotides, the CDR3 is TGTGCCAGCAGTCCCGGAGGGGACTACCTATACAATGAGCAGTTCTTC. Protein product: CASSPGGDYLYNEQFF.

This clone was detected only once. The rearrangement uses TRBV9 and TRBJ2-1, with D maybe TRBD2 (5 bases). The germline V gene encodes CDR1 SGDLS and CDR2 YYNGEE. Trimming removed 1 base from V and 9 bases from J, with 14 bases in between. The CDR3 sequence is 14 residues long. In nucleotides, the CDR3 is TGTGCCAGCAGCGTAACGACCGAGGGTGGTGAGCAGTTCTTC. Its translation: CASSVTTEGGEQFF.

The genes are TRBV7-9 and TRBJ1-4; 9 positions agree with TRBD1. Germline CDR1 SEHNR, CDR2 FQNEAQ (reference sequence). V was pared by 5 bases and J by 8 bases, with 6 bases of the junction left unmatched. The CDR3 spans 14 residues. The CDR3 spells CASSIGQGSEKLFF. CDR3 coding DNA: TGTGCCAGCAGCATCGGACAGGGGTCCGAAAAACTGTTTTTT.

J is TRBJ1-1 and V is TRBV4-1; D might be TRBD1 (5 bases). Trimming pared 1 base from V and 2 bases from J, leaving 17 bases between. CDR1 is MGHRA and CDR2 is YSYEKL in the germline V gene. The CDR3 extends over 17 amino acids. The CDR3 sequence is CASSQVWVKGLNTEAFF. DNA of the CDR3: TGCGCCAGCAGCCAAGTTTGGGTTAAGGGGCTCAACACTGAAGCTTTCTTT.

The CDR3 nucleotides read TGTGCCTGGGGTAGCGGGGATTTCCACAATGAGCAGTTCTTC. It translates to CAWGSGDFHNEQFF. The chain joins TRBV30 to TRBJ2-1, with 8 bases aligning to TRBD2. The ends lost 5 bases at V and 5 bases at J; junction bases unmatched: 8. The CDR3 has 14 residues. Germline V gene sequence: CDR1 GTSNPN, CDR2 SVGIG (reference sequence).

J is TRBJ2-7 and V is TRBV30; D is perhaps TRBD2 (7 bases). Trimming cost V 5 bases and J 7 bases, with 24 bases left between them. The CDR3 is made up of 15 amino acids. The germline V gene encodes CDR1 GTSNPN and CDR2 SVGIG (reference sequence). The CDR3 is CAWAFAGAGVGEQYF. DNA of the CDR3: TGTGCCTGGGCATTCGCGGGGGCGGGGGTCGGGGAGCAGTACTTC.

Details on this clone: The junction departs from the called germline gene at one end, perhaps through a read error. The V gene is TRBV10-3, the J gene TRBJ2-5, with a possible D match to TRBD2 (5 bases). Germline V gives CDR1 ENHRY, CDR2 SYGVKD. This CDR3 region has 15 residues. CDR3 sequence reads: CATSVLGGLGETQYF. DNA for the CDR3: TGTGCCACCAGTGTTTTGGGCGGGCTTGGAGAGACCCAGTACTTC.

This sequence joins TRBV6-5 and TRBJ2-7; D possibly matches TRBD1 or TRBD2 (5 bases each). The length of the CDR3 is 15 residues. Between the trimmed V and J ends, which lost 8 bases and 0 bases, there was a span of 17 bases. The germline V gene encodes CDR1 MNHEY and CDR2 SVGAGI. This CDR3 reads CASLRWGRGSYEQYF. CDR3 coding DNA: TGTGCCAGCCTGAGGTGGGGCCGGGGCTCCTACGAGCAGTACTTC.

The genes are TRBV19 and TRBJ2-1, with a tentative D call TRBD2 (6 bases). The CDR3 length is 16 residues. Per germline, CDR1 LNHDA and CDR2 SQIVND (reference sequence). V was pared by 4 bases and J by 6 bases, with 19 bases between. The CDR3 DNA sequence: TGTGCCAGTAGTAAACCGACTAGTGTTTTCTCCAATGAGCAGTTCTTC. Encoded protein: CASSKPTSVFSNEQFF.

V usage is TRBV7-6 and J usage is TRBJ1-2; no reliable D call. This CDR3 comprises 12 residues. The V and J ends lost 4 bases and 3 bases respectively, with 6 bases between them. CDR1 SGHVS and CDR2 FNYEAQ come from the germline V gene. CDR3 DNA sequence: TGTGCCAGCAGCTCGTCCGACTATGGCTACACCTTC. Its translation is CASSSSDYGYTF.

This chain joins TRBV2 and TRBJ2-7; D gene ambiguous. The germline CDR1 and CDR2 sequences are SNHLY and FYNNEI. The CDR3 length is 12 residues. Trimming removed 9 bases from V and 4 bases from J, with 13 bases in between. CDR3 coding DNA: TGTGCCAGTGGACCCCCCGGGTACGAGCAGTACTTC. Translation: CASGPPGYEQYF. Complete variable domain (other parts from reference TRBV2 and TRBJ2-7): EPEVTQTPSHQVTQMGQEVILRCVPISNHLYFYWYRQILGQKVEFLVSFYNNEISEKSEIFDDQFSVERPDGSNFTLKIRSTKLEDSAMYFCASGPPGYEQYFGPGTRLTVT.